Reported below is one T cell receptor (beta chain). The target of this receptor is not known. Within one base of it there is no much larger clone, and no base qualities were kept. Ficoll-Paque density gradient centrifugation was used to isolate PBMCs. The listed sequencing device is Illumina NovaSeq 6000. Using 5'RACE with constant-segment primers, TCRalpha and TCRbeta cDNA libraries were constructed, with sample barcodes and unique molecular identifiers added in the process. RNA was extracted from every sample with Trizol reagent. The libraries were amplified in two PCR steps, and the second step added a second sample barcode and Illumina TruSeq adapters. Sequencing of libraries was performed on an Illumina NovaSeq with 2 x 150 bp paired-end reads. On the authors' methods: Demultiplexing of reads and collapsing into UMI-guided consensus sequences were performed with migec v1.2.7. Using mixcr v2.1.11, UMI consensuses were aligned to TRA and TRB V and J templates and then assembled into clonotypes. Clonotypes were classified as expanded or contracted when called significant by both edgeR and NoisET, with noise models trained on biological replicates. edgeR calls used a false discovery rate-adjusted p below 0.01 and a log2 fold-change threshold of 1. PCA with hierarchical clustering of max-normalized trajectories of the 1000 most abundant clonotypes was used as exploratory dynamics analysis. Each responding clone was given a CD4 or CD8 phenotype based on the CD4+ and CD8+ repertoires, which had been sequenced separately. The raw public data were reprocessed by TCRdb itself: fastp quality trimming at Q25, MiXCR clonotype calling, in-frame beta chains only. Merged by CDR3 protein, the rows form single entries marked with the most common genes and DNA. The V and J calls, along with clone size, are taken from TCRdb and not from the paper's own processing. This sample holds around 310,000 distinct CDR3 sequences; approximately 15% were observed only once. The ten largest clones represent 20% to 25% of the sample.

These data come from a study of T-cell memory formation after mild COVID-19 (dated by TCRdb to the early 2020s). Background for the entire study: TCR sequence clusters from the two donors were found to be largely donor specific. In a couple of donors, T-cell clones that expanded and contracted after mild COVID-19 were followed by sequencing TCRalpha and TCRbeta repertoires longitudinally. The cohort comprised two young, previously healthy adult volunteers, one female and one male.

V sheds 2 bases and J sheds 3 bases, leaving 10 bases between their ends. Counted from cysteine to phenylalanine, this CDR3 has 14 amino acids. This entry keeps only the CDR3 DNA: 42 bases, framed from base 1. The germline V gene provides CDR1 MNHEY and CDR2 SVGEGT. The investigation overall reported the following: Only two mild cases were covered in the study, and larger cohorts including severe cases with pre-infection samples were considered necessary. Contracting CD4+ clones appeared mostly in the CM and EM memory subsets, whereas CD8+ clones were enriched in EMRA. Clones contracting from day 15 to 85 had balanced CD4/CD8 phenotypes, while a second wave expanding from day 15 to 37 was biased towards CD4+. SARS-CoV-2 specificity was not confirmed for the second-wave clones peaking on day 37. Some responding clones were found in pre-infection memory, which suggests that pre-existing cross-reactive memory T cells took part in the SARS-CoV-2 response.

The V gene is TRBV6-2 or TRBV6-3 and the J gene is TRBJ1-2; matching of 5 bases hints at TRBD1 as the D gene. The TCR comes from a man between 18 and 35 years old who had mild COVID-19 (a few samples of this study predate the infection). The sample titles of this study are shuffled in the database, so cell type and time point are left out; the donor was told from shared clones. Sequenced: PBMCs or a T cell subset sorted from them (not recorded which). In nucleotides, the sequence is TGTGCCAGCAGTTACCAGGGACTGTACTATGGCTACACCTTC. Its translation reads: CASSYQGLYYGYTF.